This TCR beta chain was sequenced for a study of response to subunit inactivated influenza vaccine. Per germline, CDR1 LGHDT and CDR2 YNNKEL (reference sequence). V lost 0 bases to trimming and J lost 5 bases; unmatched junction nucleotides: 9. CDR3 length: 17 amino acids. On this clonotype: Its cognate antigen is unknown.

TCRdb re-analysed the RT-PCR reads in MiXCR, keeping a single row per CDR3 protein. The sample consists of fewer than 700,000 distinct CDR3 sequences, 13% of them appearing once. Study outcomes and limitations: Researchers suggested that each seasonal influenza vaccination recruits few new T cells.

This clonotype originated in a man aged 45-65 years who received an inactivated influenza vaccine. The sample was PBMCs from blood, taken 45 days after vaccination. The J gene is TRBJ2-5, the V gene TRBV3-1; TRBD2 matches 10 bases. CDR3 sequence: CASSQDLLASGSETQYF. In nucleotides, the CDR3 is TGTGCCAGCAGCCAAGATCTCCTCGCTAGCGGGAGTGAGACCCAGTACTTC.